A selection of T cell receptor beta chains follows, all from one sample in a study of cytomegalovirus exposure and HLA in healthy donors. The data were produced by immunoSEQ multiplex PCR, yet TCRdb's version contains in-frame clones alone and is incomplete. The repertoire consists of under 150,000 clones, with 70% to 90% occurring once and the leading ten covering 8.5% to 9.5%. The sample comprised PBMCs. The receptor source for this set is a man between 18 and 35 years old in good health and CMV-seropositive. The CDR3 runs from the conserved cysteine through the conserved F or W. Each record gives: V gene, J gene, D gene, clone size, CDR3 protein, CDR3 DNA. D genes are given only for firm matches. Clone size is given for some rows only: seen once, a few or many times, or a class if the clone is expanded.

v_call: TRBV2; j_call: TRBJ1-5; d_call: TRBD1; clone_size: once; cdr3_aa: CASSEGQGFQPQHF; cdr3_nt: TGTGCCAGCAGCGAGGGACAGGGATTTCAGCCCCAGCATTTT
v_call: TRBV11-2; j_call: TRBJ2-3; d_call: .; clone_size: once; cdr3_aa: CASRTGDTQYF; cdr3_nt: TGTGCCAGCAGAACAGGAGATACGCAGTATTTT
v_call: TRBV29-1; j_call: TRBJ1-5; d_call: .; clone_size: .; cdr3_aa: CSVGRVGVRDQPQHF; cdr3_nt: TGCAGCGTTGGGCGGGTCGGGGTGAGAGATCAGCCCCAGCATTTT
v_call: TRBV7-9; j_call: TRBJ1-3; d_call: .; clone_size: .; cdr3_aa: CASSPGTTGNTIYF; cdr3_nt: TGTGCCAGCAGCCCCGGGACAACTGGAAACACCATATATTTT
v_call: TRBV27; j_call: TRBJ2-5; d_call: .; clone_size: .; cdr3_aa: CASSPGAGGTPWETQYF; cdr3_nt: TGTGCCAGCAGTCCAGGGGCAGGGGGGACCCCTTGGGAGACCCAGTACTTC
v_call: TRBV6-6; j_call: TRBJ1-1; d_call: TRBD1; clone_size: .; cdr3_aa: CASITGQENTEAFF; cdr3_nt: TGTGCCAGCATAACAGGACAGGAAAACACTGAAGCTTTCTTT
v_call: TRBV10-3; j_call: TRBJ1-1; d_call: .; clone_size: .; cdr3_aa: CAISESGQGEAFF; cdr3_nt: TGTGCCATCAGTGAGTCAGGGCAGGGGGAAGCTTTCTTT
v_call: TRBV15; j_call: TRBJ1-6; d_call: TRBD1; clone_size: .; cdr3_aa: CATSGNHDREENSPLHF; cdr3_nt: TGTGCCACCAGCGGAAACCACGACAGGGAAGAGAATTCACCCCTCCACTTT
v_call: TRBV5-1; j_call: TRBJ1-1; d_call: .; clone_size: .; cdr3_aa: CASSSDSNTEAFF; cdr3_nt: TGCGCCAGCAGCTCGGACAGCAACACTGAAGCTTTCTTT
v_call: TRBV5-8; j_call: TRBJ1-5; d_call: .; clone_size: .; cdr3_aa: CASSLFPGQPQHF; cdr3_nt: TGTGCCAGCAGCTTGTTTCCCGGTCAGCCCCAGCATTTT
v_call: TRBV10-1; j_call: TRBJ1-1; d_call: TRBD1; clone_size: .; cdr3_aa: CASSPGTGVTEAFF; cdr3_nt: TGCGCCAGCAGCCCCGGGACAGGGGTTACTGAAGCTTTCTTT
v_call: TRBV11-2; j_call: TRBJ2-2; d_call: .; clone_size: .; cdr3_aa: CASSLEVPGEAGELFF; cdr3_nt: TGTGCCAGCAGCCTGGAGGTCCCGGGAGAGGCCGGGGAGCTGTTTTTT
v_call: TRBV2; j_call: TRBJ1-6; d_call: TRBD1; clone_size: .; cdr3_aa: CASSGDSHNSPLHF; cdr3_nt: TGTGCCAGCAGTGGGGACAGCCATAATTCACCCCTCCACTTT
v_call: TRBV7-2; j_call: TRBJ2-7; d_call: TRBD2; clone_size: few; cdr3_aa: CASTDKRLAGVEQYF; cdr3_nt: TGTGCCAGCACCGACAAACGACTAGCGGGAGTCGAGCAGTACTTC
v_call: TRBV5-1; j_call: TRBJ2-7; d_call: TRBD1; clone_size: once; cdr3_aa: CASSLGDRVNEQYF; cdr3_nt: TGCGCCAGCAGCTTGGGGGACAGGGTCAACGAGCAGTACTTC
v_call: TRBV2; j_call: TRBJ2-1; d_call: .; clone_size: .; cdr3_aa: CALTVESSYNEQFF; cdr3_nt: TGTGCGTTAACGGTGGAGAGCTCCTACAATGAGCAGTTCTTC